This T cell receptor beta chain emerged from a study of shared clonotypes between healthy human individuals. Whole-study findings and limits: About 5% of naive CD4 clonotypes were shared across a handful of donors. Sequencing depth was predicted to influence how clonotypes are shared among donors.

The data were produced by immunoSEQ multiplex PCR, yet TCRdb's version contains in-frame clones alone and is incomplete. The profile shows about 1,900,000 clones, roughly 94% of them singletons. About this clone itself: Antigen: not known. The same CDR3 is also encoded by other DNA sequences in this sample.

The CDR3 is 15 amino acids. With 0 bases clipped from V and 4 bases from J, the junction kept 2 bases outside the gene matches. Germline CDR1 reads SGHRS; CDR2 reads YFSETQ. Selected positively for CCR7 and CD45RO-negative, naive CD8 cells excluded terminally differentiated effector memory CD45RA+ cells. This sequence was found in a man aged 18 to 35 in good health. V is TRBV5-1 and J is TRBJ2-2; 8 nucleotides align to TRBD1. Material for sequencing was naive CD8+ T cells sorted from blood. CDR3 sequence reads: CASSLGQGITGELFF. For the CDR3, the DNA is TGCGCCAGCAGCTTGGGACAGGGGATCACCGGGGAGCTGTTTTTT.